Following are 18 T cell receptor beta chains from one sample sequenced in a study of blood T cell repertoires in COVID-19. Some clones are missing from TCRdb's copy, which holds only in-frame ones; the method was immunoSEQ multiplex PCR. The sample includes some 250,000 clones, around 85% of them seen just once. The sequencing sample was made of peripheral blood. Source of these receptors: a woman aged 25 to 45 who had recovered from COVID-19.

The chain carries TRBV28 and TRBJ1-5; 8 bases match TRBD1. This CDR3 comprises 16 residues. Germline CDR1 and CDR2: MDHEN and SYDVKM. V shed 8 bases and J 1 base; nucleotides not matched to a gene: 10. In nucleotides, the CDR3 is TGTGCCAGCGGACCAACAGGGGGAACGAGCAATCAGCCCCAGCATTTT. This translates into CASGPTGGTSNQPQHF. The full variable domain, in which reference TRBV28 and TRBJ1-5 provide the parts outside the CDR3, is DVKVTQSSRYLVKRTGEKVFLECVQDMDHENMFWYRQDPGLGLRLIYFSYDVKMKEKGDIPEGYSVSREKKERFSLILESASTNQTSMYLCASGPTGGTSNQPQHFGDGTRLSIL.

The J gene is TRBJ2-1, the V gene TRBV27; TRBD1 matches 12 bases. Losses at the gene ends were 2 bases for V and 6 bases for J; bases not matched to a gene: 8. The CDR3 length is 17 residues. The germline V gene has CDR1 MNHEY and CDR2 SMNVEV (reference sequence). CDR3 amino acids: CASSLALRDRGPNEQFF. For the CDR3, the DNA is TGTGCCAGCAGTTTAGCCCTCCGGGACAGGGGGCCCAATGAGCAGTTCTTC.

This sequence joins TRBV7-9 and TRBJ1-4, with TRBD1 identical over 7 bases. The CDR3 is 13 amino acids. With 7 bases clipped from V and 5 bases from J, the junction kept 4 bases outside the gene matches. Looked up from germline, CDR1 is SEHNR and CDR2 is FQNEAQ (reference sequence). In DNA, the CDR3 is TGTGCCAGCAAGGGACAGCTCAATGAAAAACTGTTTTTT. It translates to CASKGQLNEKLFF. Drawing the rest from reference TRBV7-9 and TRBJ1-4, the complete variable domain is DTGVSQNPRHKITKRGQNVTFRCDPISEHNRLYWYRQTLGQGPEFLTYFQNEAQLEKSRLLSDRFSAERPKGSFSTLEIQRTEQGDSAMYLCASKGQLNEKLFFGSGTQLSVL.

Concerning this clone: Other DNA sequences within the sample encode an identical CDR3. This chain links TRBV12-3 or TRBV12-4 with TRBJ1-5; 7 bases line up with TRBD1. CDR3 size: 13 residues. The J segment lost 7 bases and the V segment lost 5 bases, leaving 5 bases of the junction unmatched. The CDR3 here is CASSPTGDQPQHF. DNA for the CDR3: TGTGCCAGCAGTCCTACAGGGGACCAGCCCCAGCATTTT.

The J gene is TRBJ2-1, the V gene TRBV4-2; D is possibly TRBD2 (5 bases). The V and J ends lost 4 bases and 15 bases respectively, with 25 bases between them. The V gene's germline CDR1 is LGHNA and CDR2 YNFKEQ. The CDR3 extends over 15 amino acids. The CDR3 DNA reads TGTGCCAGCAGCCCTAGCAAGGATCCGTTGTCACCGGGGTTCTTC. It yields the protein CASSPSKDPLSPGFF.

This clone was counted once. This sequence joins TRBV7-9 and TRBJ1-1; 10 bases are shared with TRBD1. The CDR3 totals 13 residues. Germline lookup yields CDR1 SEHNR and CDR2 FQNEAQ (reference sequence). V was pared by 5 bases and J by 6 bases, with 3 bases of the junction left unmatched. The CDR3 nucleotides read TGTGCCAGCAGCCCAGGACAGGGGGCTGAAGCTTTCTTT. The encoded protein is CASSPGQGAEAFF.

CDR3 sequence reads: CASSLDLAVEQYF. DNA for the CDR3: TGTGCCAGCAGCCTAGACCTAGCGGTCGAGCAGTACTTC. This chain uses TRBV2 with TRBJ2-7, with TRBD2 matching 7 bases. Germline CDR1 and CDR2: SNHLY and FYNNEI. The CDR3 has 13 amino acids. V trimming: 6 bases; J trimming: 6 bases; junction bases outside the gene matches: 8.

Only a few counts were recorded for this clone. This chain links TRBV6-1 with TRBJ1-3; maybe TRBD1 (5 bases). The CDR3 is 17 amino acids. CDR1 and CDR2 from the germline V gene are MNHNS and SASEGT. The ends were cut back, 2 bases at V and 0 bases at J, with 14 bases in the middle. For the CDR3, the DNA is TGTGCCAGCAGTGAATCGTCAGGGACTGTCTCTGGAAACACCATATATTTT. Its translation is CASSESSGTVSGNTIYF.

J is TRBJ2-7 and V is TRBV6-5; 7 positions agree with TRBD1. Germline assignment: CDR1 MNHEY and CDR2 SVGAGI. CDR3 size: 14 residues. Trimming cost V 6 bases and J 3 bases; bases outside gene matches: 8. The CDR3 region is CASRTGAAYYEQYF. CDR3 coding DNA: TGTGCCAGCAGAACAGGGGCCGCGTACTACGAGCAGTACTTC.

The J gene is TRBJ2-7, the V gene TRBV12-3 or TRBV12-4; a weak D match, TRBD1 (5 bases). The CDR3 totals 13 residues. V was pared by 6 bases and J by 2 bases, with 11 bases between. The DNA of the CDR3 is TGTGCCAGCAGCTACGACAGACCCTACGAGCAGTACTTC. This encodes CASSYDRPYEQYF.

The chain employs TRBV6-4 and TRBJ1-2, with 8 bases matching TRBD1. J was trimmed by 7 bases and V by 9 bases; bases with no gene match: 4. Per the germline V gene, CDR1 is MRHNA and CDR2 is SNTAGT. The CDR3 is 11 residues long. The CDR3 sequence: CARDRVSGYTF. The CDR3 DNA reads TGTGCCAGGGACAGGGTAAGTGGCTACACCTTC.

This clone was recorded once. The chain has TRBV7-9 and TRBJ2-7; 8 bases agree with TRBD1. The CDR3 spans 14 residues. CDR1 and CDR2 (germline): SEHNR, FQNEAQ (reference sequence). J was trimmed by 2 bases and V by 5 bases; bases with no gene match: 5. CDR3 region: CASSPGTGPYEQYF. DNA for the CDR3: TGTGCCAGCAGCCCAGGGACAGGCCCCTACGAGCAGTACTTC.

J is TRBJ1-1 and V is TRBV6-2 or TRBV6-3, with 8 bases fitting TRBD1. The length of the CDR3 is 16 residues. From germline, CDR1 is MNHEY and CDR2 SVGEGT. The ends lost 0 bases at V and 2 bases at J; junction bases unmatched: 5. The chain's CDR3 is CASSYSTGDLNTEAFF. DNA for the CDR3: TGTGCCAGCAGTTACTCGACAGGGGACTTAAACACTGAAGCTTTCTTT.

In this sample, this clone turned up a few times. V and J are TRBV7-9 and TRBJ1-6; D call uncertain. Trimming removed 6 bases at V and 5 bases at J, with 5 bases between. Per germline, CDR1 SEHNR and CDR2 FQNEAQ (reference sequence). This CDR3 has 12 residues. The CDR3 loop reads CASRSDNSPLHF. CDR3 coding DNA: TGTGCCAGCAGGTCAGATAATTCACCCCTCCACTTT.

J is TRBJ1-5 and V is TRBV11-2; D uncertain. This CDR3 comprises 13 residues. Trimming took off 0 bases at V and 10 bases at J, with 10 bases between the two ends. CDR1 and CDR2 (germline): SGHAT, FQNNGV. The DNA for the CDR3 is TGTGCCAGCAGCTTAGATCTAGGTTCTCCCCAGCATTTT. Translation: CASSLDLGSPQHF.

The chain recombines TRBV5-6 with TRBJ1-5, with D tentatively TRBD1 (6 bases). The CDR3 runs to 16 residues. V lost 4 bases and J 0 bases, leaving 14 bases between the germline ends. Germline V gives CDR1 SGHDT, CDR2 YYEEEE. The CDR3 DNA is TGTGCCAGCAGCGTTAACAGGGCTGGTAGCAATCAGCCCCAGCATTTT. Translation: CASSVNRAGSNQPQHF.

A single count supports this clone. The chain couples TRBV6-2 or TRBV6-3 to TRBJ2-5; 12 bases map to TRBD2. V trimming: 6 bases; J trimming: 5 bases; junction bases outside the gene matches: 10. This CDR3 is 16 amino acids long. Per germline, CDR1 MNHEY and CDR2 SVGEGT. CDR3 DNA: TGTGCCAGCAGCCCTTCTAGCGGGGGGGTCCCCGAGACCCAGTACTTC. Amino acids: CASSPSSGGVPETQYF.

The chain couples TRBV2 to TRBJ2-4, with TRBD1 as a possible D gene (6 bases). Germline CDR1 SNHLY, CDR2 FYNNEI. V was cut by 3 bases and J by 13 bases, with 22 bases left in between. This CDR3 has 15 residues. The CDR3 DNA is TGTGCCAGCAGTGATCCTAGCCAGGGGATGTTGGGACAGTACTTC. Translated, it gives CASSDPSQGMLGQYF.